Following are 22 T cell receptor beta chains from one sample sequenced in a study of neurological immune-mediated disorders. One entry per CDR3 protein, called by TCRdb with MiXCR from the 5' RACE reads. The repertoire consists of under 60,000 distinct CDR3 sequences, with 5.8% occurring once and the leading ten covering about 1.3%. The sequencing input was CD4+ T cells from blood. The receptors shown here come from a woman aged 18 to 35 with multiple sclerosis.

This clonotype was seen many times. The rearrangement joins TRBV25-1 to TRBJ2-2; 9 nucleotides line up with TRBD1. The germline V gene encodes CDR1 MGHDK and CDR2 SYGVNS. J was trimmed by 4 bases and V by 4 bases; bases with no gene match: 10. This CDR3 has 17 amino acids. The CDR3 DNA follows: TGTGCCAGCAGTGGAGGTCCCGGGACAGGGCTCACCGGGGAGCTGTTTTTT. This gives the protein CASSGGPGTGLTGELFF.

This clonotype was recorded many times. The chain is built from TRBV7-9 and TRBJ1-1; no definite D call. The length of the CDR3 is 17 residues. Trimming removed 5 bases at V and 0 bases at J, with 19 bases between. Per the germline V gene, CDR1 is SEHNR and CDR2 is FQNEAQ (reference sequence). In DNA form, the CDR3 reads TGTGCCAGCAGCCCTGGCTGGCCCCAGCCGATGAACACTGAAGCTTTCTTT. Translation: CASSPGWPQPMNTEAFF.

This clonotype was counted ten times or more. The chain combines TRBV3-1 with TRBJ2-3; 7 bases line up with TRBD1. Germline CDR1 LGHDT, CDR2 YNNKEL (reference sequence). Trimming took 4 bases from V and 2 from J; bases not matched to a gene: 6. The CDR3 extends over 15 amino acids. CDR3 coding DNA: TGTGCCAGCAGCCGGGACAGAACTTCCACAGATACGCAGTATTTT. This sequence encodes CASSRDRTSTDTQYF.

There are many counts of this clonotype. This chain connects TRBV20-1 to TRBJ2-1, with 8 bases that match TRBD2. The CDR3 loop spans 13 amino acids. Germline V lookup: CDR1 DFQATT, CDR2 SNEGSKA (reference sequence). V lost 3 bases, J lost 7 bases, and 5 bases stayed unmatched. DNA for the CDR3: TGCAGTGCTAGCGGGGGGGCCGGGAATGAGCAGTTCTTC. This sequence encodes CSASGGAGNEQFF.

Only a few counts were recorded for this clonotype. The chain couples TRBV10-3 to TRBJ2-1; possibly TRBD2 for D (5 bases). V was cut by 3 bases and J by 0 bases, with 12 bases left in between. CDR3 length: 16 residues. Germline V lookup: CDR1 ENHRY, CDR2 SYGVKD. In DNA form, the CDR3 reads TGTGCCATCAGTGAAGGCGGGCGCCCCTCCTACAATGAGCAGTTCTTC. Its protein product is CAISEGGRPSYNEQFF.

This clonotype appeared a few times. Here the CDR3 reads CASSPAYRVHRNYGYTF. CDR3 nucleotides: TGTGCCAGCAGCCCAGCGTACAGGGTACACAGGAACTATGGCTACACCTTC. The rearrangement links TRBV7-2 to TRBJ1-2; D is possibly TRBD1 (6 bases). V was pared by 5 bases and J by 2 bases, with 21 bases between. Germline CDR1 and CDR2: SGHTA and FQGNSA. CDR3 length: 17 amino acids.

This clonotype has at least ten counts. The CDR3 spells CASSQDRGTFYTDTQYF. CDR3 DNA: TGCGCCAGCAGCCAAGACAGGGGAACGTTTTACACAGATACGCAGTATTTT. V is TRBV4-1 and J is TRBJ2-3; tentative D call: TRBD1 (6 bases). The V end lost 0 bases, the J end lost 2 bases, and 15 bases lay between the germline ends. The CDR3 has 17 residues. CDR1 and CDR2 (germline): MGHRA, YSYEKL.

This clonotype was counted at least ten times. This chain links TRBV20-1 with TRBJ1-1; tentative D call: TRBD1 (6 bases). The CDR3 has 13 residues. Germline CDR1 reads DFQATT; CDR2 reads SNEGSKA (reference sequence). V shed 5 bases and J shed 2 bases, with 12 bases lying between them. The CDR3 DNA sequence: TGCAGTGCTCGGGACACCATTAACACTGAAGCTTTCTTT. Its translation: CSARDTINTEAFF.

This clonotype was counted between two and nine times. This chain joins TRBV18 and TRBJ1-1, with a weak D call TRBD1 (6 bases). Looked up from germline, CDR1 is KGHSH and CDR2 is LQKENI. The CDR3 is 16 amino acids. Trimming removed 3 bases from V and 6 bases from J, with 20 bases in between. As DNA, the CDR3 is TGTGCCAGCTCACCCAGATTGACAGGCGGGGACGCTGAAGCTTTCTTT. Protein product: CASSPRLTGGDAEAFF.

This clonotype was counted at least ten times. The J gene is TRBJ2-2, the V gene TRBV5-1; D uncertain. Germline lookup yields CDR1 SGHRS and CDR2 YFSETQ. The CDR3 is 15 residues long. V gave up 7 bases and J gave up 2 bases, with 15 bases separating them. This chain's CDR3 is CASLFGPTNTGELFF. Written as DNA, the CDR3 is TGCGCCAGCCTTTTCGGACCTACCAACACCGGGGAGCTGTTTTTT.

This clonotype was counted at least ten times. V and J are TRBV20-1 and TRBJ2-3, with a tentative D call TRBD2 (5 bases). V dropped 3 bases and J dropped 4 bases, with 17 bases sitting between them. The CDR3 length is 15 residues. CDR1 is DFQATT, CDR2 SNEGSKA, per germline (reference sequence). The CDR3 DNA reads as TGCAGTGCTAGCGGGAATTATGTGGGCCCAGATACGCAGTATTTT. It yields the protein CSASGNYVGPDTQYF.

This clonotype was counted at least ten times. Sequence at one end of the junction differs from germline and may be a read error. The gene calls are TRBV7-9 and TRBJ1-1; possible D gene TRBD1, 5 bases. The V gene's germline CDR1 is SEHNR and CDR2 FQNEAQ (reference sequence). The CDR3 runs 11 residues. The CDR3 protein is CGGELNTEAFF. The CDR3 DNA reads TGCGGGGGGGAGTTGAACACTGAAGCTTTCTTT.

Ten or more counts support this clonotype. The J gene is TRBJ2-2, the V gene TRBV15; D is possibly TRBD1 (5 bases). Germline V gives CDR1 LNHNV, CDR2 YYDKDF (reference sequence). The CDR3 has 15 residues. The V end lost 4 bases, the J end lost 1 base, and 10 bases lay between the germline ends. CDR3 nucleotides: TGTGCCACCAGCACAGGACAAATGAACACCGGGGAGCTGTTTTTT. Translation gives CATSTGQMNTGELFF.

By share, this clonotype counts as medium-sized (0.01 to 0.1%). V gene TRBV5-1 combines with J gene TRBJ1-6; no clear D gene. Trimming left V 3 bases short and J 4 bases short, with 8 bases between. Germline V lookup: CDR1 SGHRS, CDR2 YFSETQ. The CDR3 sequence is 14 residues long. CDR3 residues: CASSSEIYNSPLHF. CDR3 bases: TGCGCCAGCAGCTCTGAGATATATAATTCACCCCTCCACTTT.

This clonotype was seen at least ten times. The chain employs TRBV20-1 and TRBJ1-5; 7 nucleotides align to TRBD1. The CDR3 totals 16 residues. With 3 bases clipped from V and 5 bases from J, the junction kept 13 bases outside the gene matches. Germline CDR1 DFQATT, CDR2 SNEGSKA (reference sequence). The CDR3 spells CSARRSGTALYQPQHF. CDR3 nucleotide sequence: TGCAGTGCTAGGAGATCCGGGACAGCGTTATATCAGCCCCAGCATTTT.

Many counts were recorded for this clonotype. V usage is TRBV20-1 and J usage is TRBJ2-3, with D possibly being TRBD2 (7 bases). The V end was cut by 3 bases, the J end by 1 base, with 14 bases between. Germline V gene sequence: CDR1 DFQATT, CDR2 SNEGSKA (reference sequence). This CDR3 has 15 residues. The CDR3: CSASRRGGGTDTQYF. The CDR3, as DNA: TGCAGTGCTAGTAGGAGGGGGGGCGGCACAGATACGCAGTATTTT.

This clonotype was seen more than once but under ten times. The chain carries TRBV19 and TRBJ1-1, with D unresolved. The CDR3 runs 12 residues. Trimming stripped 3 bases from V and 6 bases from J, with 8 bases between. The germline CDR1 and CDR2 sequences are LNHDA and SQIVND (reference sequence). The CDR3 region is CASSMGWAEAFF. DNA of the CDR3: TGTGCCAGTAGTATGGGGTGGGCTGAAGCTTTCTTT.

This clonotype was detected many times. V is TRBV28 and J is TRBJ1-1; D is perhaps TRBD1 (5 bases). The V gene's germline CDR1 is MDHEN and CDR2 SYDVKM. The CDR3 is 13 amino acids. V lost 7 bases, J lost 5 bases, and 14 bases lay in between. CDR3 sequence reads: CASIRGGRTEAFF. In DNA, the CDR3 is TGTGCCAGCATTCGCGGGGGAAGGACTGAAGCTTTCTTT.

This clonotype was counted at least ten times. This chain uses TRBV18 with TRBJ2-2, with 8 bases aligning to TRBD1. J was trimmed by 3 bases and V by 4 bases; bases with no gene match: 1. Germline CDR1 KGHSH, CDR2 LQKENI. The CDR3 totals 14 residues. The CDR3 sequence is CASSLTGDTGELFF. CDR3 nucleotide sequence: TGTGCCAGCTCACTGACAGGGGACACCGGGGAGCTGTTTTTT. The whole variable domain, remainder taken from reference TRBV18 and TRBJ2-2, is NAGVMQNPRHLVRRRGQEARLRCSPMKGHSHVYWYRQLPEEGLKFMVYLQKENIIDESGMPKERFSAEFPKEGPSILRIQQVVRGDSAAYFCASSLTGDTGELFFGEGSRLTVL.

This clonotype came up a few times. V usage is TRBV6-6 and J usage is TRBJ2-1; either TRBD1 or TRBD2 may supply D (5 bases each). The CDR3 is 16 residues long. V was shortened by 7 bases and J by 4 bases, with 20 bases between the two germline ends. CDR1 and CDR2 from the germline V gene are MNHNY and SVGAGI (reference sequence). The CDR3 DNA reads TGTGCCAGCACCCGAGAGTCGGGGCGGAGGTACAATGAGCAGTTCTTC. Protein sequence: CASTRESGRRYNEQFF.

This clonotype showed up many times. The gene calls are TRBV7-2 and TRBJ1-5; D perhaps matches TRBD1 (6 bases). CDR1 SGHTA and CDR2 FQGNSA come from the germline V gene. CDR3 length: 13 residues. Deletions cut 3 bases from V and 10 bases from J, with 13 bases between. The CDR3 region is CASSLGGHVPQHF. CDR3 DNA: TGTGCCAGCAGCTTGGGGGGACATGTTCCCCAGCATTTT.

The chain couples TRBV5-1 to TRBJ1-1; D unresolved. Germline assignment: CDR1 SGHRS and CDR2 YFSETQ. V was clipped by 5 bases and J by 4 bases, with 15 bases between them. The CDR3 is 14 residues long. CDR3 in DNA: TGCGCCAGCAGTGACGGTGGGAAGGGCACTGAAGCTTTCTTT. It translates to CASSDGGKGTEAFF.